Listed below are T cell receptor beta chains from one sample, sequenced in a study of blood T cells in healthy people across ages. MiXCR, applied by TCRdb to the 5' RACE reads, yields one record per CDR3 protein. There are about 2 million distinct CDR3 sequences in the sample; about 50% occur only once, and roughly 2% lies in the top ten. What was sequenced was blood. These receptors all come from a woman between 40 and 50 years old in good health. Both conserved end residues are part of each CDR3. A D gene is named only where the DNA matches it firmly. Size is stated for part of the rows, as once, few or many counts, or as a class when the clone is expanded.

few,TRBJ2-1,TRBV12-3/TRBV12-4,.,TGTGCCAGCAGGATCGGGGAGAACAATGAGCAGTTCTTC,CASRIGENNEQFF
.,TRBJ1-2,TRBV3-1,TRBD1,TGTGCCAGTTGCCCACAGGGGATTAACTATGGCTACACCTTC,CASCPQGINYGYTF
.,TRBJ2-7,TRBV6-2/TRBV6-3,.,TGTGCCAGCAGTTGCGAGGGGCGTCACCTCTACGAGCAGTACTTC,CASSCEGRHLYEQYF
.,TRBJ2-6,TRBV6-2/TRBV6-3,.,TGTGCCAGCAGTTACCCAGGGGTTGGGGCCAACGTCCTGACTTTC,CASSYPGVGANVLTF
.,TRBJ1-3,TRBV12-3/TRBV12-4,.,TGTGCCAGCACCCCCTCAGGGTCCGGAAACACCATATATTTT,CASTPSGSGNTIYF
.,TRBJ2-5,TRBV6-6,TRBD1,TGTGCCAGCAGTAACACGGGACAGGTCCAAGAGACCCAGTACTTC,CASSNTGQVQETQYF
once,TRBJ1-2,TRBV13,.,TGTGCCAGCAGCTCACGGTCAGGGGAGGGGGTTGGCTACACCTTC,CASSSRSGEGVGYTF
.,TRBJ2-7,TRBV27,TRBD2,TGTGCCAGCAGTTTAGGGAGGACTAGCGGCTACAATGAGCAGTACTTC,CASSLGRTSGYNEQYF
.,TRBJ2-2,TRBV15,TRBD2,TGTGCCACCAGCAGAGATCGAAGCGGGGGGCACACCGGGGAGCTGTTTTTT,CATSRDRSGGHTGELFF
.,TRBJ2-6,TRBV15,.,TGTGCCACCAGCAGAGACGGGGGTAGCTCTGGGGCCAACGTCCTGACTTTC,CATSRDGGSSGANVLTF
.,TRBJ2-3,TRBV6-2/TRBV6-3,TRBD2,TGTGCCAGCAGTTATGCGGGGGGGAGGACAGATACGCAGTATTTT,CASSYAGGRTDTQYF
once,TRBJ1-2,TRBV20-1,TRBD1,TGCAGTGCTAACCGTAGGACAGGGGGCGCGGGAGGCTACACCTTC,CSANRRTGGAGGYTF
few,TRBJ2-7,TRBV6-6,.,TGTGCCAGCAGTTTACGGGTAGGAGCAATCTACGAGCAGTACTTC,CASSLRVGAIYEQYF
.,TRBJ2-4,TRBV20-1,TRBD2,TGCAGTGCTAGAGATAGCGGGGGGACCGTAGGCATTCAGTACTTC,CSARDSGGTVGIQYF